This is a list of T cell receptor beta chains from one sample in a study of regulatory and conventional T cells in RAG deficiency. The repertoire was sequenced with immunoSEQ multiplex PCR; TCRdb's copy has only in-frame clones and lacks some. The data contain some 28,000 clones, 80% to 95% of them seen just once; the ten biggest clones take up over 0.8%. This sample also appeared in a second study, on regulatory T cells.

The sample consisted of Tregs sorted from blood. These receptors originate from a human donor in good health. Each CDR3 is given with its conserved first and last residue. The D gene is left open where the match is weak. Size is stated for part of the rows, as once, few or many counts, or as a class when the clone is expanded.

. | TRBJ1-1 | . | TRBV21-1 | TGTGCCAGCAGCCCGGCCCAGGGTGAAGCTTTCTTT | CASSPAQGEAFF
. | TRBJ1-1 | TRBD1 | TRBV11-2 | TGTGCCAGCAGCTTCACAGGGGCCAGCACTGAAGCTTTCTTT | CASSFTGASTEAFF
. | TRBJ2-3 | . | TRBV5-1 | TGCGCCAGCATAGGCCCGGCGGATACGCAGTATTTT | CASIGPADTQYF
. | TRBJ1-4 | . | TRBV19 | TGTGCCAGTAGTATCCGTCGCCGGAAGGGGGAAAAACTGTTTTTT | CASSIRRRKGEKLFF
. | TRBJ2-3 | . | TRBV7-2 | TGTGCCAGCAGCCCACAAACCGCCACAGATACGCAGTATTTT | CASSPQTATDTQYF
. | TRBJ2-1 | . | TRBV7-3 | TGTGCCAGCAGCTTATCCGGGTCTAGCTTCTACAATGAGCAGTTCTTC | CASSLSGSSFYNEQFF
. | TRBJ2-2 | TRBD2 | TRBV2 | TGTGCCAGCAGCGGGGGGGCCGACGGAGGGGAGCTGTTTTTT | CASSGGADGGELFF
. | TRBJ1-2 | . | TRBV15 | TGTGCCACCAGCAGGATCGGGAGAGTCCGTAATGGCTACACCTTC | CATSRIGRVRNGYTF
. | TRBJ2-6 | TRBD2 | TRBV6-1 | TGTGCCAGCAATCGCGGGGGGACTGGGGCCAACGTCCTGACTTTC | CASNRGGTGANVLTF
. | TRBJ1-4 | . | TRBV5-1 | TGCGCCAGCAGCTTGGTAGGCAGACCCTCAACTAATGAAAAACTGTTTTTT | CASSLVGRPSTNEKLFF
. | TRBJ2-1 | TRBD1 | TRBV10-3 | TGTGCCATCAGTGTTAGGATCGTATCGACAGGGGGCAAGAATGAGCAGTTCTTC | CAISVRIVSTGGKNEQFF
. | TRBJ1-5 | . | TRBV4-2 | TGTGCCAGCAGCCAAGATAGACGGGGCAGTAGCAATCAGCCCCAGCATTTT | CASSQDRRGSSNQPQHF
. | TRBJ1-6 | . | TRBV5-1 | TGCGCCAGCAGCTCTACAGGGTGGTCTTATAATTCACCCCTCCACTTT | CASSSTGWSYNSPLHF
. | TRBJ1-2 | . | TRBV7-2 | TGTGCCAGCAGCCACGGGGGTAGCTATGGCTACACCTTC | CASSHGGSYGYTF
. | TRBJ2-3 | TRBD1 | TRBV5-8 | TGTGCCAGCAGCCCGGGACAGCCCATAAGCACAGATACGCAGTATTTT | CASSPGQPISTDTQYF
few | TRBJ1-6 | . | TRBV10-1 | TGCGCCAGCAGTGTCCTGACGGATTCACGAAATTCACCCCTCCACTTT | CASSVLTDSRNSPLHF
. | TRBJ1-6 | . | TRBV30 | TGTGCCTGGACCTGGGCAGCTAATTCACCCCTCCACTTT | CAWTWAANSPLHF
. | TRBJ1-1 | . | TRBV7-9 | TGTGCCAGCAGCTTAGCAGGGAAGCCTGAAGCTTTCTTT | CASSLAGKPEAFF
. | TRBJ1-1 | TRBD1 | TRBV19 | TGTGCCAGTACTTCGACAGGGCCGAACACTGAAGCTTTCTTT | CASTSTGPNTEAFF
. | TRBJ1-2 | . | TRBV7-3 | TGTGCCAGCAGCTTAACGCCAGGGAACTATGGCTACACCTTC | CASSLTPGNYGYTF